Described below is a single TCR beta chain sequence and its context. The antigen it recognizes is unknown. Base qualities are missing; no much larger clone stands one base away. The sample originates from a study of T-cell memory formation after mild COVID-19 (dated by TCRdb to the early 2020s). Regarding the study in general: Most TCR sequence clusters were specific to one of the two donors. In a couple of donors, T-cell clones that expanded and contracted after mild COVID-19 were followed by sequencing TCRalpha and TCRbeta repertoires longitudinally. The cohort comprised two young, previously healthy adult volunteers, one female and one male.

The CDR3 holds 17 amino acids from the cysteine to the phenylalanine. The only DNA kept is the CDR3, 51 bases in frame from the first base. Relative to germline, V is 2 bases shorter and J is 4 bases shorter, with 18 bases between their ends. The germline V gene encodes CDR1 MNHEY and CDR2 SMNVEV (reference sequence). Ficoll-Paque density gradient centrifugation was used to isolate PBMCs. The sequencer listed for this sample is Illumina NovaSeq 6000. cDNA libraries for TCRalpha and TCRbeta were prepared by 5'RACE using constant-segment primers, with sample barcodes and unique molecular identifiers added. Trizol reagent was used to extract RNA from every sample. Libraries were amplified in two PCR steps, with a second sample barcode and Illumina TruSeq adapters added in the second step. Sequencing of libraries was performed on an Illumina NovaSeq with 2 x 150 bp paired-end reads. The published analysis was carried out like this. The reads were demultiplexed and collapsed into UMI-guided consensus sequences using migec v1.2.7. Using mixcr v2.1.11, UMI consensuses were aligned to TRA and TRB V and J templates and then assembled into clonotypes. A clonotype was counted as expanded or contracted only if both edgeR and NoisET called the change significant, with noise models trained on biological replicates. edgeR calls used a false discovery rate-adjusted p below 0.01 and a log2 fold-change threshold of 1. As an exploratory analysis of dynamics, max-normalized trajectories of the 1000 most abundant clonotypes were examined by PCA with hierarchical clustering. Separately sequenced CD4+ and CD8+ repertoires were used to assign the CD4 or CD8 phenotype of responding clones. The public reads were quality trimmed at Q25 with fastp and then assembled into clones with MiXCR by TCRdb, keeping productive beta chains. All rows with the same CDR3 protein become a single entry with the most common DNA and genes. What appears here as the V and J calls and clone size reflects TCRdb's work, not the paper's. The sample records roughly 120,000 distinct CDR3 sequences, approximately 15% of which are singletons. About 15% of the sample comes from the top ten.

The paper as a whole reports these results and caveats: Some responding clones were found in pre-infection memory, which suggests that pre-existing cross-reactive memory T cells took part in the SARS-CoV-2 response. The study covered only a couple of mild cases, and larger cohorts including severe cases with pre-infection samples were considered necessary. The second-wave clones that peaked on day 37 were not confirmed to be SARS-CoV-2 specific. Contracting CD4+ clones were found mainly in CM and EM memory subsets, while CD8+ clones were enriched in EMRA. Clones contracting from day 15 to 85 had balanced CD4/CD8 phenotypes, while a second wave expanding from day 15 to 37 was biased towards CD4+.

In this chain, TRBV27 is recombined with TRBJ2-1, with TRBD2 tentatively as D gene (5 bases match). This TCR was recovered from an adult woman who had mild COVID-19 (a few samples of this study predate the infection). The sample titles of this study are shuffled in the database, so cell type and time point are left out; the donor was told from shared clones. The sample consisted of PBMCs or a T cell subset sorted from them (not recorded which). The DNA sequence follows: TGTGCCAGCAGTTTAGTAATTGAGGTGAGGGTATACAATGAGCAGTTCTTC. Translated, this gives CASSLVIEVRVYNEQFF.